The next 6 T cell receptor beta chains were all read from a single sample in a study of T cell repertoires in cytomegalovirus infection. TCRdb used MiXCR to reprocess the reads, holding one entry per CDR3 protein. The data hold over 250,000 distinct CDR3 sequences, with 25% observed a single time. Material for sequencing was PBMCs. All receptors come from a human donor in good health (CMV status not recorded). Some clones in this sample may be carry-over from other donors' samples.

V gene TRBV6-1 combines with J gene TRBJ2-1, with TRBD2 matching 11 bases. The germline V gene encodes CDR1 MNHNS and CDR2 SASEGT. This CDR3 is built from 14 residues. J was trimmed by 2 bases and V by 7 bases; bases with no gene match: 1. The DNA for the CDR3 is TGTGCCAGCAAGACTAGCGGGGCCTACAATGAGCAGTTCTTC. Its translation is CASKTSGAYNEQFF.

This rearrangement joins TRBV5-1 to TRBJ2-7; 8 bases are shared with TRBD1. The ends lost 4 bases at V and 5 bases at J; junction bases unmatched: 11. Per germline, CDR1 SGHRS and CDR2 YFSETQ. The CDR3 extends over 15 amino acids. CDR3: CASSPRTGNSHEQYF. Written as DNA, the CDR3 is TGCGCCAGCAGCCCCCGGACAGGGAACAGCCACGAGCAGTACTTC.

The chain is built from TRBV12-3 or TRBV12-4 and TRBJ2-7; possibly TRBD1 or TRBD2 for D (5 bases each). V lost 9 bases to trimming and J lost 0 bases, with 12 bases between them. The CDR3 has 13 residues. The CDR3 sequence is CASTGDVSYEQYF. CDR3 DNA: TGTGCCAGTACCGGGGACGTCTCCTACGAGCAGTACTTC.

This clonotype was observed many times. This chain links TRBV28 with TRBJ2-3; 11 bases match TRBD1. The CDR3 sequence is 14 residues long. CDR1 and CDR2 (germline): MDHEN, SYDVKM. Losses at the gene ends were 3 bases for V and 4 bases for J; bases not matched to a gene: 0. CDR3 sequence reads: CASSLGQGADTQYF. CDR3 coding DNA: TGTGCCAGCAGTTTGGGACAGGGGGCAGATACGCAGTATTTT.

V usage is TRBV5-4 and J usage is TRBJ2-3, with TRBD1 matching 10 bases. CDR1 and CDR2 from the germline V gene are SGHNT and YYREEE (reference sequence). This CDR3 has 16 residues. With V trimmed by 4 bases and J by 3 bases, 8 bases remained unmatched. The chain's CDR3 is CASSPGQGVWTDTQYF. The CDR3 bases are TGTGCCAGCAGCCCTGGACAGGGGGTATGGACAGATACGCAGTATTTT. Using reference TRBV5-4 and TRBJ2-3 for the parts outside the CDR3, the full variable domain is ETGVTQSPTHLIKTRGQQVTLRCSSQSGHNTVSWYQQALGQGPQFIFQYYREEENGRGNFPPRFSGLQFPNYSSELNVNALELDDSALYLCASSPGQGVWTDTQYFGPGTRLTVL.

This chain links TRBV20-1 with TRBJ1-2, with D possibly matching TRBD1 (6 bases). Germline CDR1 DFQATT, CDR2 SNEGSKA (reference sequence). The CDR3 has 14 residues. The germline V and J ends were trimmed by 6 bases and 3 bases, with 17 bases remaining between them. This CDR3 reads CSAPNGQFYYGYTF. The DNA for the CDR3 is TGCAGTGCCCCAAACGGACAGTTCTACTATGGCTACACCTTC.